The rows below give T cell receptor beta chains drawn from one sample of a study of CD8+ T cells in alopecia areata. Method: immunoSEQ multiplex PCR; TCRdb's copy keeps in-frame clones and lacks some. The repertoire holds over 150,000 clones, with roughly 56% as singletons. Specimen: CD8+ T cells sorted from blood. Receptor source: a human donor in good health. Both conserved end residues are part of each CDR3. Each record gives: J gene, clone size, V gene, D gene, CDR3 DNA, CDR3 protein. The D gene is left open where the match is weak. Size is omitted from some rows. Given values are once, few, many or a class for expanded clones.

TRBJ1-5 | NA | TRBV19 | TRBD1 | TGTGCCAGTAGTGCCGAGGGACAGGGCAATCAGCCCCAGCATTTT | CASSAEGQGNQPQHF
TRBJ2-5 | NA | TRBV7-9 | TRBD2 | TGTGCCAGCAGCTTAGTAACTCCGGCCGGCGGGAGGGAGACCCAGTACTTC | CASSLVTPAGGRETQYF
TRBJ2-7 | NA | TRBV7-9 | TRBD2 | TGTGCCAGCAGCTCGCGGACTAGCGGGGGGGACGAGCAGTACTTC | CASSSRTSGGDEQYF
TRBJ2-2 | NA | TRBV29-1 | TRBD2 | TGCAGCGTTAGACTAGCGACGAACACCGGGGAGCTGTTTTTT | CSVRLATNTGELFF
TRBJ1-2 | few | TRBV29-1 | NA | TGCAGCGTTGAGGGGGATGGCTACACCTTC | CSVEGDGYTF
TRBJ1-5 | NA | TRBV4-1 | NA | TGTGCCAGCAGCTTAGGGCAGGGTCAGCCCCAGCATTTT | CASSLGQGQPQHF
TRBJ2-2 | NA | TRBV29-1 | NA | TGCAGCGTTGAAGGCGGGACCGGGGAGCTGTTTTTT | CSVEGGTGELFF
TRBJ1-5 | few | TRBV9 | NA | TGTGCCAGCAGCGCCGGGACATCGGGACAGCCCCAGCATTTT | CASSAGTSGQPQHF
TRBJ2-1 | NA | TRBV7-8 | NA | TGTGCCAGCAGCCCCGGATACAATGAGCAGTTCTTC | CASSPGYNEQFF
TRBJ2-7 | NA | TRBV5-1 | TRBD1 | TGCGCCAGCAGCCTGCGACAGGGGGCTGAAGAGCAGTACTTC | CASSLRQGAEEQYF
TRBJ2-4 | NA | TRBV4-1 | NA | TGCGCCAGCAGCCAGAGACAGGAGACTAGAGGCATTCAGTACTTC | CASSQRQETRGIQYF
TRBJ2-3 | NA | TRBV14 | TRBD2 | TGTGCCAGCAGCCAAGCATTGAGCGGGGGGACAGATACGCAGTATTTT | CASSQALSGGTDTQYF
TRBJ2-1 | few | TRBV4-1 | NA | TGCGCCAGCAGCCCCGGAGCGCCCCCTGAGCAGTTCTTC | CASSPGAPPEQFF
TRBJ2-1 | few | TRBV27 | TRBD1 | TGTGCCAGCACTTGGACAGGGGCCTCCGAGCAGTTCTTC | CASTWTGASEQFF
TRBJ1-2 | few | TRBV27 | NA | TGTGCCAGCAGTTTAGGCAGAAGCTATGGCTACACCTTC | CASSLGRSYGYTF
TRBJ2-7 | NA | TRBV13 | NA | TGTGCCAGCAGCTTAGGGGCCGGCAGGGCGGCGTACGAGCAGTACTTC | CASSLGAGRAAYEQYF